The 27 T cell receptor beta chains listed next were all sequenced from one sample in a study of graft-versus-host responses after intestinal transplantation. The antigens for these receptors are not known. Libraries were prepared by immunoSEQ multiplex PCR; TCRdb keeps only in-frame clonotypes and omits some of them. The data contain under 85,000 clones, 80% to 95% of them seen just once; the ten biggest clones take up approximately 1.3%. The material was unstimulated CD8+ T cells sorted from spleen or lymph node cells, obtained before intestinal transplant. These receptors originate from a human donor who received an intestinal transplant.

This chain connects TRBV5-4 to TRBJ1-2; the match to TRBD1 covers 9 bases. V lost 4 bases and J lost 7; bases outside the gene matches: 5. Germline values: CDR1 SGHNT, CDR2 YYREEE (reference sequence). The CDR3 consists of 13 residues. For the CDR3, the DNA is TGTGCCAGCAGCCGGACAGGGGAGGCTGGCTACACCTTC. Its protein product is CASSRTGEAGYTF.

The J gene is TRBJ2-7, the V gene TRBV5-4; 7 nucleotides line up with TRBD1. V trimming: 10 bases; J trimming: 6 bases; junction bases outside the gene matches: 13. The CDR3 length is 13 residues. The germline gives CDR1 SGHNT, CDR2 YYREEE (reference sequence). The CDR3 spells CASTGRGKGEQYF. The CDR3 region has the DNA TGTGCCTCAACGGGCAGGGGGAAGGGCGAGCAGTACTTC.

This chain connects TRBV10-2 to TRBJ1-5, with 7 nucleotides matching TRBD1. J lost 1 base, V lost 3 bases, and 3 bases had no gene match. The CDR3 sequence is 15 residues long. Germline CDR1 and CDR2: WSHSY and SAAADI. The CDR3 DNA reads as TGCGCCAGCAGTGAAGGGACAGCCAGCAATCAGCCCCAGCATTTT. Translated: CASSEGTASNQPQHF.

This rearrangement joins TRBV5-6 to TRBJ2-3, with D perhaps TRBD2 (5 bases). CDR1 and CDR2 (germline): SGHDT, YYEEEE. The V end lost 0 bases, the J end lost 2 bases, and 13 bases lay between the germline ends. There are 16 residues in the CDR3. CDR3 coding DNA: TGTGCCAGCAGCTTGGCCTCGGGGTTATACACAGATACGCAGTATTTT. This sequence encodes CASSLASGLYTDTQYF. Full variable domain (missing parts from reference TRBV5-6 and TRBJ2-3): DAGVTQSPTHLIKTRGQQVTLRCSPKSGHDTVSWYQQALGQGPQFIFQYYEEEERQRGNFPDRFSGHQFPNYSSELNVNALLLGDSALYLCASSLASGLYTDTQYFGPGTRLTVL.

The CDR3 is CASSTPSGGVTDTQYF. The CDR3 nucleotides are TGCGCCAGCAGCACCCCTAGCGGGGGTGTAACAGATACGCAGTATTTT. The rearrangement joins TRBV5-1 to TRBJ2-3; 10 nucleotides line up with TRBD2. Germline V gene lookup returns CDR1 SGHRS and CDR2 YFSETQ. The CDR3 contains 16 residues. J lost 3 bases, V lost 4 bases, and 8 bases had no gene match. Combining the CDR3 with reference TRBV5-1 and TRBJ2-3 gives the whole variable domain KAGVTQTPRYLIKTRGQQVTLSCSPISGHRSVSWYQQTPGQGLQFLFEYFSETQRNKGNFPGRFSGRQFSNSRSEMNVSTLELGDSALYLCASSTPSGGVTDTQYFGPGTRLTVL.

This chain joins TRBV7-6 and TRBJ1-5, with TRBD1 identical over 8 bases. Germline-derived CDR1 and CDR2 are SGHVS and FNYEAQ. The J segment lost 6 bases and the V segment lost 6 bases, leaving 10 bases of the junction unmatched. The length of the CDR3 is 15 residues. The CDR3 spells CASSPGQGLGQPQHF. The CDR3 DNA reads TGTGCCAGCAGTCCTGGACAGGGATTGGGTCAGCCCCAGCATTTT.

This clone showed up just once. This rearrangement joins TRBV11-2 to TRBJ2-3; 7 bases are a match to TRBD2. The CDR3 totals 16 residues. V trimming: 1 base; J trimming: 0 bases; junction bases outside the gene matches: 4. From germline, CDR1 is SGHAT and CDR2 FQNNGV. The CDR3 here is CASSLGAGRSTDTQYF. DNA for the CDR3: TGTGCCAGCAGCTTAGGAGCGGGGCGCAGCACAGATACGCAGTATTTT. The complete variable domain, with remaining parts taken from reference TRBV11-2 and TRBJ2-3, reads EAGVAQSPRYKIIEKRQSVAFWCNPISGHATLYWYQQILGQGPKLLIQFQNNGVVDDSQLPKDRFSAERLKGVDSTLKIQPAKLEDSAVYLCASSLGAGRSTDTQYFGPGTRLTVL.

The chain joins TRBV12-5 to TRBJ1-3, with TRBD1 matching over 7 bases. This CDR3 spans 17 amino acids. With V trimmed by 5 bases and J by 4 bases, 14 bases remained unmatched. Germline V gives CDR1 LGHNT, CDR2 FRNRAP. DNA for the CDR3: TGTGCTAGTGGTCCGGTTGCTAGGGGGACAGAGGGAAACACCATATATTTT. It codes for CASGPVARGTEGNTIYF.

This chain connects TRBV9 to TRBJ2-2, with D perhaps TRBD1 (6 bases). In germline, CDR1 is SGDLS, CDR2 YYNGEE. V was shortened by 3 bases and J by 5 bases, with 8 bases between the two germline ends. The CDR3 length is 13 residues. The DNA for the CDR3 is TGTGCCAGCAGCGCACAGGGTACCGGGGAGCTGTTTTTT. It yields the protein CASSAQGTGELFF.

This rearrangement joins TRBV4-1 to TRBJ2-7, with a weak D call TRBD1 (5 bases). This CDR3 contains 12 residues. V was trimmed by 1 base and J by 5 bases, leaving 6 bases between them. Germline V gene lookup returns CDR1 MGHRA and CDR2 YSYEKL. DNA of the CDR3: TGCGCCAGCAGCCAAGGACAGCACGAGCAGTACTTC. Translated, it gives CASSQGQHEQYF.

The chain is built from TRBV27 and TRBJ1-4; D not resolved. Germline CDR1 and CDR2: MNHEY and SMNVEV (reference sequence). V dropped 11 bases and J dropped 0 bases, with 16 bases sitting between them. This CDR3 region has 15 residues. CDR3 bases: TGTGCCCCAAACCTGGCAGTCACAACTAATGAAAAACTGTTTTTT. This gives the protein CAPNLAVTTNEKLFF.

The chain is built from TRBV5-6 and TRBJ2-3; the match to TRBD2 covers 9 bases. Germline trimming cut 2 bases from V and 2 bases from J; bases unmatched to any gene: 6. CDR1 is SGHDT and CDR2 is YYEEEE in the germline V gene. The CDR3 contains 16 residues. CDR3 sequence reads: CASSFGSGGPTDTQYF. CDR3 sequence (DNA): TGTGCCAGCAGCTTCGGTAGCGGGGGCCCCACAGATACGCAGTATTTT.

V is TRBV12-5 and J is TRBJ1-4; no clear D. This CDR3 has 15 amino acids. V lost 3 bases and J lost 3, with 11 bases in between. The V gene's germline CDR1 is LGHNT and CDR2 FRNRAP. The CDR3 DNA is TGTGCTAGTGGTTTAATAGCAGCTCCTAATGAAAAACTGTTTTTT. Protein sequence: CASGLIAAPNEKLFF.

This rearrangement joins TRBV5-6 to TRBJ2-5; 11 bases match TRBD2. Germline assignment: CDR1 SGHDT and CDR2 YYEEEE. V was clipped by 4 bases and J by 5 bases; unmatched bases: 10. CDR3 length: 16 residues. The CDR3 region has the DNA TGTGCCAGCAGCACACTACTAGCGGGGGCCTGGGAGACCCAGTACTTC. This codes for CASSTLLAGAWETQYF.

The chain carries TRBV6-5 and TRBJ1-2, with D perhaps matching TRBD1 (5 bases). The CDR3 has 12 residues. Trimming took 4 bases from V and 4 from J, leaving 7 bases between them. Germline V gene sequence: CDR1 MNHEY, CDR2 SVGAGI. This CDR3 reads CASSWGGYGYTF. In DNA form, the CDR3 reads TGTGCCAGCAGTTGGGGGGGCTATGGCTACACCTTC.

The chain recombines TRBV7-9 with TRBJ2-3, with unresolved D. Per germline, CDR1 SEHNR and CDR2 FQNEAQ (reference sequence). V was clipped by 5 bases and J by 2 bases, with 11 bases between them. This CDR3 has 14 amino acids. The CDR3 DNA sequence: TGTGCCAGCAGCGGTTCGCCTAACACAGATACGCAGTATTTT. Translated, it gives CASSGSPNTDTQYF. Together with reference TRBV7-9 and TRBJ2-3, the CDR3 gives the full variable domain: DTGVSQNPRHKITKRGQNVTFRCDPISEHNRLYWYRQTLGQGPEFLTYFQNEAQLEKSRLLSDRFSAERPKGSFSTLEIQRTEQGDSAMYLCASSGSPNTDTQYFGPGTRLTVL.

The CDR3 DNA reads TGTGCCACCAGCAGACAACAGGGACACTACAATGAGCAGTTCTTC. Residues: CATSRQQGHYNEQFF. This chain links TRBV15 with TRBJ2-1; tentatively, D is TRBD1 (6 bases). The germline gives CDR1 LNHNV, CDR2 YYDKDF (reference sequence). This CDR3 region has 15 residues. V was pared by 2 bases and J by 3 bases, with 11 bases between.

The chain is built from TRBV29-1 and TRBJ2-1; D may be TRBD1 (6 bases). There are 13 residues in the CDR3. V was pared by 2 bases and J by 9 bases, with 14 bases between. CDR1 SQVTM and CDR2 ANQGSEA come from the germline V gene. This CDR3 reads CSVELVQGLEQFF. DNA of the CDR3: TGCAGCGTTGAATTGGTCCAGGGGCTTGAGCAGTTCTTC.

The rearrangement links TRBV9 to TRBJ2-2, with 9 bases lining up with TRBD1. The V segment lost 4 bases and the J segment 4 bases; nucleotides outside the gene matches: 8. Per germline, CDR1 SGDLS and CDR2 YYNGEE. The CDR3 length is 16 residues. This CDR3 reads CASSPRQGVGTGELFF. CDR3 in DNA: TGTGCCAGCAGCCCCCGACAGGGGGTGGGCACCGGGGAGCTGTTTTTT.

CDR3 bases: TGCGCCAGCAGCCAAGTGGTAGTCCCCGCGGTTACTTTTCGGGAGCAGTTCTTC. Protein product: CASSQVVVPAVTFREQFF. V usage is TRBV4-1 and J usage is TRBJ2-1; unclear D gene. Germline V gene data show CDR1 as MGHRA and CDR2 as YSYEKL. Between the trimmed V and J ends, which lost 1 base and 10 bases, there was a span of 26 bases. This CDR3 contains 18 residues.

The J gene is TRBJ1-2, the V gene TRBV29-1, with D tentatively TRBD1 (5 bases). Trimming took 0 bases from V and 3 from J, leaving 11 bases between them. CDR3 length equals 14 residues. CDR1 and CDR2 (germline): SQVTM, ANQGSEA. The CDR3, as DNA: TGCAGCGTTGAAGAGGACCCAGGGTACTATGGCTACACCTTC. Translated, it gives CSVEEDPGYYGYTF.

This clone was observed a handful of times. This sequence joins TRBV29-1 and TRBJ2-7, with a tentative D call TRBD2 (6 bases). This CDR3 is 12 amino acids long. From germline, CDR1 is SQVTM and CDR2 ANQGSEA. V was cut by 7 bases and J by 6 bases, with 16 bases left in between. CDR3 DNA: TGCAGCGCCCTGACTAGTTCTCTCGAGCAGTACTTC. It codes for CSALTSSLEQYF.

The V call is TRBV5-1, the J call TRBJ2-2; 8 nucleotides align to TRBD1. This CDR3 is 16 amino acids long. V shed 3 bases and J 4 bases; nucleotides not matched to a gene: 8. CDR1 SGHRS and CDR2 YFSETQ come from the germline V gene. CDR3 coding DNA: TGCGCCAGCAGCTGGACAGGGATCCTGACCACCGGGGAGCTGTTTTTT. Its protein product is CASSWTGILTTGELFF. The full variable domain, its missing parts supplied by reference TRBV5-1 and TRBJ2-2, is KAGVTQTPRYLIKTRGQQVTLSCSPISGHRSVSWYQQTPGQGLQFLFEYFSETQRNKGNFPGRFSGRQFSNSRSEMNVSTLELGDSALYLCASSWTGILTTGELFFGEGSRLTVL.

V and J are TRBV29-1 and TRBJ2-7, with 10 positions matching TRBD1. The CDR3 is made up of 16 amino acids. V lost 4 bases to trimming and J lost 2 bases; unmatched junction nucleotides: 11. Germline V gene data show CDR1 as SQVTM and CDR2 as ANQGSEA. This CDR3 is CSVVGWVGTGAYEQYF. CDR3 coding DNA: TGCAGCGTTGTCGGGTGGGTGGGGACAGGGGCCTACGAGCAGTACTTC.

For this clone: This sample includes further DNA sequences coding for the same CDR3. The genes are TRBV19 and TRBJ2-3; D is perhaps TRBD2 (6 bases). Per germline, CDR1 LNHDA and CDR2 SQIVND (reference sequence). Trimming took 3 bases from V and 6 from J, leaving 7 bases between them. This CDR3 region has 12 residues. This CDR3 is CASSIGGDTQYF. Here the CDR3 DNA reads TGTGCCAGTAGTATTGGAGGGGATACGCAGTATTTT.

The J gene is TRBJ2-1, the V gene TRBV7-3, with 8 bases lining up with TRBD2. The CDR3 consists of 13 residues. Germline V CDR1 and CDR2: SGHTA, FQGTGA. V lost 5 bases, J lost 8 bases, and 5 bases stayed unmatched. CDR3 nucleotide sequence: TGTGCCAGCAGCCTCGGGGGGGTGGATGAGCAGTTCTTC. It is translated as CASSLGGVDEQFF.

The rearrangement links TRBV9 to TRBJ2-7, with 10 bases that match TRBD2. Trimming at V came to 3 bases and at J to 4 bases, leaving 7 bases not matched to a gene. Germline lookup yields CDR1 SGDLS and CDR2 YYNGEE. The CDR3 runs to 15 residues. The CDR3 is CASSGNSGGLYEQYF. For the CDR3, the DNA is TGTGCCAGCAGCGGAAATAGCGGGGGGCTTTACGAGCAGTACTTC.